Listed here are 9 T cell receptor beta chains from one sample, sequenced in a study of T cells after somatic rescue of genetic block. The method was immunoSEQ multiplex PCR; TCRdb's version includes in-frame clones alone and lacks a portion of them. The data hold tens of thousands of clones, with under 95% observed a single time. Sequencing was performed on peripheral blood mononuclear cells (PBMCs). All receptors come from a man younger than 40.

The chain links TRBV19 to TRBJ2-7; D is perhaps TRBD2 (5 bases). V dropped 6 bases and J dropped 1 base, with 19 bases sitting between them. The length of the CDR3 is 16 residues. From germline, CDR1 is LNHDA and CDR2 SQIVND (reference sequence). The DNA for the CDR3 is TGTGCCAGTAGCCCTGACCCACAGCGGCGATCCTACGAGCAGTACTTC. Encoded protein: CASSPDPQRRSYEQYF.

The rearrangement links TRBV2 to TRBJ2-7, with TRBD1 matching 9 bases. The CDR3 extends over 14 amino acids. The germline V gene encodes CDR1 SNHLY and CDR2 FYNNEI. Losses at the gene ends were 6 bases for V and 3 bases for J; bases not matched to a gene: 6. In DNA, the CDR3 is TGTGCCAGCAGGGAGGGGACAGGGAACTACGAGCAGTACTTC. Protein sequence: CASREGTGNYEQYF.

The chain has TRBV7-6 and TRBJ2-1; 7 bases line up with TRBD1. CDR1 is SGHVS and CDR2 is FNYEAQ in the germline V gene. V lost 1 base and J lost 5; bases outside the gene matches: 17. CDR3 length: 19 residues. CDR3 sequence (DNA): TGTGCCAGCAGCTTAGGACAGGGCAAAGGCGGTGGGGGTAACAATGAGCAGTTCTTC. Its protein is CASSLGQGKGGGGNNEQFF.

CDR3: CASSRDFSGANVLTF. CDR3 bases: TGTGCCAGCAGCCGGGATTTCTCTGGGGCCAACGTCCTGACTTTC. This rearrangement joins TRBV6-5 to TRBJ2-6, with a tentative D call TRBD2 (5 bases). V shed 6 bases and J shed 0 bases, with 9 bases lying between them. The CDR3 spans 15 residues. Germline CDR1 reads MNHEY; CDR2 reads SVGAGI.

V is TRBV19 and J is TRBJ2-5; no definite D call. The germline V gene has CDR1 LNHDA and CDR2 SQIVND (reference sequence). The V end lost 4 bases, the J end lost 1 base, and 19 bases lay between the germline ends. The CDR3 covers 17 residues. The CDR3 coding sequence is TGTGCCAGTAGTACGCAAGTCCGGTGGTCGGGCCAAGAGACCCAGTACTTC. Encoded protein: CASSTQVRWSGQETQYF. Supplemented by reference TRBV19 and TRBJ2-5, the full variable domain reads DGGITQSPKYLFRKEGQNVTLSCEQNLNHDAMYWYRQDPGQGLRLIYYSQIVNDFQKGDIAEGYSVSREKKESFPLTVTSAQKNPTAFYLCASSTQVRWSGQETQYFGPGTRLLVL.

The chain carries TRBV30 and TRBJ1-1; D gene ambiguous. The CDR3 is 13 amino acids. Germline V gene data show CDR1 as GTSNPN and CDR2 as SVGIG (reference sequence). V lost 3 bases and J lost 6, with 14 bases in between. The CDR3 sequence: CAWRALLNAEAFF. The CDR3 nucleotides read TGTGCCTGGAGAGCCCTCTTAAACGCTGAAGCTTTCTTT.

The chain employs TRBV28 and TRBJ2-1; TRBD2 agrees at 11 bases. The CDR3 extends over 15 amino acids. Germline V gene sequence: CDR1 MDHEN, CDR2 SYDVKM. Germline trimming cut 5 bases from V and 8 bases from J; bases unmatched to any gene: 8. The CDR3, as DNA: TGTGCCAGCAGTGGGGTAGCGGGAGGGGAGTATGAGCAGTTCTTC. Amino acids: CASSGVAGGEYEQFF.

The V gene is TRBV7-6, the J gene TRBJ2-6; D gene ambiguous. The CDR3 loop spans 14 amino acids. From germline, CDR1 is SGHVS and CDR2 FNYEAQ. Deletions cut 6 bases from V and 2 bases from J, with 8 bases between. The CDR3 DNA follows: TGTGCCAGCAGTCACAGCCCTGGGGCCAACGTCCTGACTTTC. This codes for CASSHSPGANVLTF.

J is TRBJ2-1 and V is TRBV27; TRBD2 aligns across 9 bases. Germline-derived CDR1 and CDR2 are MNHEY and SMNVEV (reference sequence). This CDR3 spans 15 amino acids. V trimming: 2 bases; J trimming: 5 bases; junction bases outside the gene matches: 4. The CDR3 region is CASSLAGGHHNEQFF. CDR3 DNA: TGTGCCAGCAGTTTAGCGGGGGGGCATCACAATGAGCAGTTCTTC.